These 32 T cell receptor beta chains were sequenced from one sample in a study of neurological immune-mediated disorders. Each CDR3 protein gets one entry after TCRdb re-called the 5' RACE reads with MiXCR. The data contain roughly 56,000 distinct CDR3 sequences, about 3.4% of them singletons. What was sequenced was PBMCs. Receptors originate from a woman aged 60-75 years with multiple sclerosis.

This clonotype came up many times. The chain joins TRBV11-3 to TRBJ2-1; possibly TRBD1 for D (7 bases). The CDR3 is 15 amino acids. The V gene lost 0 bases and the J gene lost 7 bases, with 13 bases spanning the gap. CDR1 is SGHNT and CDR2 is YENEEA in the germline V gene. The CDR3 DNA reads TGTGCCAGCAGCTTAGATCAGGGGGGTCGGAATGAGCAGTTCTTC. It translates to CASSLDQGGRNEQFF.

The table lists this clonotype with many counts. The CDR3 DNA reads TGTGCCAGCAGCCAAGATAGGACTAGCGGGTTCTACGAGCAGTACTTC. Translation gives CASSQDRTSGFYEQYF. This chain connects TRBV3-1 to TRBJ2-7, with TRBD2 matching over 11 bases. Germline V gives CDR1 LGHDT, CDR2 YNNKEL (reference sequence). This CDR3 has 16 residues. V lost 0 bases and J lost 3; bases outside the gene matches: 4.

This clonotype was seen repeatedly, ten times or more. The V and J genes are TRBV29-1 and TRBJ2-3; D perhaps matches TRBD2 (5 bases). From germline, CDR1 is SQVTM and CDR2 ANQGSEA. This CDR3 is 14 amino acids long. V shed 5 bases and J shed 6 bases, with 18 bases lying between them. CDR3 sequence: CSVLDRGLADTQYF. The CDR3 DNA sequence: TGCAGCGTTTTGGACCGGGGTTTGGCTGATACGCAGTATTTT.

This clonotype was seen at least ten times. The V gene is TRBV15, the J gene TRBJ2-5; TRBD2 might be the D (5 bases). V lost 0 bases and J lost 5, with 13 bases in between. Per the germline V gene, CDR1 is LNHNV and CDR2 is YYDKDF (reference sequence). The CDR3 spans 15 residues. The CDR3 DNA is TGTGCCACCAGCAGAGACGGACTTCGTCTGGAGACCCAGTACTTC. Its protein is CATSRDGLRLETQYF.

The table lists this clonotype with many counts. The chain joins TRBV28 to TRBJ1-2, with D hard to call. V gave up 3 bases and J gave up 2 bases, with 7 bases separating them. Germline V gene lookup returns CDR1 MDHEN and CDR2 SYDVKM. This CDR3 is built from 13 residues. Here the CDR3 reads CASSFLENYGYTF. In nucleotides, the CDR3 is TGTGCCAGCAGTTTCTTGGAGAACTATGGCTACACCTTC.

This clonotype was seen repeatedly, ten times or more. The rearrangement links TRBV10-3 to TRBJ2-7; D possibly corresponds to TRBD1 (5 bases). This CDR3 region has 13 residues. Trimming removed 6 bases from V and 3 bases from J, with 12 bases in between. Germline V gene data show CDR1 as ENHRY and CDR2 as SYGVKD. CDR3 nucleotide sequence: TGTGCCATCAGGGTAGGACAAGACTACGAGCAGTACTTC. Translated: CAIRVGQDYEQYF.

This clonotype was recorded many times. The chain uses TRBV5-1 and TRBJ2-3; 8 bases align to TRBD1. Per the germline V gene, CDR1 is SGHRS and CDR2 is YFSETQ. There are 16 residues in the CDR3. V shed 0 bases and J 1 base; nucleotides not matched to a gene: 4. CDR3 region: CASSLAGTGRTDTQYF. CDR3 sequence (DNA): TGCGCCAGCAGCTTGGCCGGGACAGGACGCACAGATACGCAGTATTTT.

This clonotype was detected ten times or more. The J gene is TRBJ2-3, the V gene TRBV20-1; D may be TRBD2 (5 bases). The germline CDR1 and CDR2 sequences are DFQATT and SNEGSKA (reference sequence). V was trimmed by 3 bases and J by 0 bases, leaving 10 bases between them. The CDR3 has 14 residues. The CDR3 is CSASGGPSTDTQYF. The CDR3 DNA follows: TGCAGTGCTAGTGGAGGTCCTAGCACAGATACGCAGTATTTT.

In its sample, this clonotype was seen many times. This chain links TRBV20-1 with TRBJ2-2; the match to TRBD2 covers 7 bases. V shed 3 bases, J shed 6 bases, and the junction held 4 bases outside the gene matches. The CDR3 runs 13 residues. The germline V gene encodes CDR1 DFQATT and CDR2 SNEGSKA (reference sequence). The CDR3 DNA reads as TGCAGTGCTAGGTTGGCGGGAGCCGGGGAGCTGTTTTTT. It encodes CSARLAGAGELFF.

This clonotype was detected ten times or more. The chain employs TRBV12-3 or TRBV12-4 and TRBJ2-5; tentative D call: TRBD1 (7 bases). The length of the CDR3 is 15 residues. The ends were cut back, 1 base at V and 5 bases at J, with 14 bases in the middle. In DNA, the CDR3 is TGTGCCAGCAGTTTAGTCCAGGGGGGCTCGGAGACCCAGTACTTC. Translation gives CASSLVQGGSETQYF.

At least ten counts were recorded for this clonotype. This chain connects TRBV19 to TRBJ1-5; D gene uncertain. The CDR3 is made up of 17 amino acids. V was cut by 4 bases and J by 1 base, with 17 bases left in between. CDR1 is LNHDA, CDR2 SQIVND, per germline (reference sequence). The CDR3 coding sequence is TGTGCCAGTAGTACGATCCCAGGAGGGTTGAGCAATCAGCCCCAGCATTTT. Amino acid sequence: CASSTIPGGLSNQPQHF.

With respect to this clonotype: This may stem from a read error, because a much larger clone lies one nucleotide away. V is TRBV27 and J is TRBJ1-1, with unresolved D. The CDR3 runs 15 residues. CDR1 and CDR2 (germline): MNHEY, SMNVEV (reference sequence). V was pared by 2 bases and J by 6 bases, with 16 bases between. Here the CDR3 DNA reads TGTGCCAGCAGTTTAGTGGTAAGCGGGAGGGCTGAAGCTTTCTTT. Encoded protein: CASSLVVSGRAEAFF.

The table lists this clonotype with many counts. The chain combines TRBV12-3 or TRBV12-4 with TRBJ2-7, with TRBD1 matching 8 bases. This CDR3 has 15 amino acids. V was clipped by 6 bases and J by 5 bases; unmatched bases: 12. The CDR3 DNA reads as TGTGCCAGCAGCCGTTCCGACAGGGGATTTGACGAGCAGTACTTC. It specifies CASSRSDRGFDEQYF.

At least ten counts were recorded for this clonotype. This chain joins TRBV9 and TRBJ1-1, with D possibly matching TRBD1 (6 bases). From germline, CDR1 is SGDLS and CDR2 YYNGEE. Trimming took off 0 bases at V and 4 bases at J, with 13 bases between the two ends. CDR3 length equals 15 residues. CDR3 in amino acids: CASSVDGPGVTEAFF. CDR3 nucleotides: TGTGCCAGCAGCGTAGATGGCCCAGGGGTCACTGAAGCTTTCTTT.

This clonotype came up many times. A read error may be the cause here, since a much bigger clone is one base away. The chain recombines TRBV5-1 with TRBJ2-3; tentatively, D is TRBD1 (5 bases). This CDR3 has 13 residues. Trimming stripped 9 bases from V and 2 bases from J, with 13 bases between. From germline, CDR1 is SGHRS and CDR2 YFSETQ. The CDR3 DNA follows: TGCGCCAACGGAACAGGATTCACAGATACGCAGTATTTT. This codes for CANGTGFTDTQYF.

At least ten counts were recorded for this clonotype. V usage is TRBV27 and J usage is TRBJ2-3; TRBD1 matches at 7 bases. The CDR3 consists of 15 residues. Germline V gene data show CDR1 as MNHEY and CDR2 as SMNVEV (reference sequence). With V trimmed by 8 bases and J by 2 bases, 10 bases remained unmatched. Here the CDR3 reads CASRGWGQTTDTQYF. The CDR3 region has the DNA TGTGCCAGCCGCGGCTGGGGACAGACCACAGATACGCAGTATTTT.

Concerning this clonotype: This may be a read error, as it is one base from a much larger clone. The CDR3 bases are TGCAGTGTCATAAGTCCGGGAAAGGGGTACAATGAGCAGTTCTTC. It codes for CSVISPGKGYNEQFF. J is TRBJ2-1 and V is TRBV20-1; either TRBD1 or TRBD2 may supply D (5 bases each). Germline V gene sequence: CDR1 DFQATT, CDR2 SNEGSKA (reference sequence). V lost 7 bases, J lost 4 bases, and 20 bases lay in between. This CDR3 is 15 amino acids long.

This clonotype was observed at least ten times. The chain has TRBV20-1 and TRBJ1-5; 8 bases fit TRBD1. Germline CDR1 reads DFQATT; CDR2 reads SNEGSKA (reference sequence). V shed 4 bases and J 0 bases; nucleotides not matched to a gene: 11. The CDR3 sequence is 17 residues long. Here the CDR3 DNA reads TGCAGTGCTACCGGACAGGGCCCTCTCCTTAGCAATCAGCCCCAGCATTTT. Encoded protein: CSATGQGPLLSNQPQHF.

This clonotype was recorded at least ten times. V is TRBV12-3 or TRBV12-4 and J is TRBJ2-7; the match to TRBD2 covers 7 bases. The CDR3 sequence is 16 residues long. V trimming: 6 bases; J trimming: 6 bases; junction bases outside the gene matches: 17. The CDR3 DNA is TGTGCCAGCAGAACTTGGGCGGGAGTATTCCCTGGCGAGCAGTACTTC. It codes for CASRTWAGVFPGEQYF.

The table lists this clonotype with many counts. This chain joins TRBV5-1 and TRBJ2-7; no clear D. The CDR3 is made up of 13 amino acids. Germline-derived CDR1 and CDR2 are SGHRS and YFSETQ. The V gene lost 2 bases and the J gene lost 3 bases, with 9 bases spanning the gap. The CDR3 sequence is CASSFGANYEQYF. DNA of the CDR3: TGCGCCAGCAGCTTCGGCGCTAACTACGAGCAGTACTTC.

This clonotype was found many times. V is TRBV20-1 and J is TRBJ2-7; tentative D call: TRBD2 (6 bases). This CDR3 is 16 amino acids long. Germline CDR1 reads DFQATT; CDR2 reads SNEGSKA (reference sequence). With 6 bases removed from V and 7 bases from J, the gap between germline ends came to 28 bases. CDR3 residues: CSAAATFIGKGGEQYF. Written as DNA, the CDR3 is TGCAGTGCCGCGGCGACTTTTATAGGAAAGGGAGGAGAGCAGTACTTC.

This clonotype was observed at least ten times. This sequence joins TRBV5-1 and TRBJ2-5, with 8 bases fitting TRBD1. With 4 bases clipped from V and 9 bases from J, the junction kept 8 bases outside the gene matches. The CDR3 sequence is 13 residues long. Looked up from germline, CDR1 is SGHRS and CDR2 is YFSETQ. The CDR3 region has the DNA TGCGCCAGCAGCATCGGACAGGGTGCGGCCCAGTACTTC. This gives the protein CASSIGQGAAQYF.

This clonotype was seen ten or more times. The rearrangement links TRBV20-1 to TRBJ2-7; no reliable D call. Germline V gives CDR1 DFQATT, CDR2 SNEGSKA (reference sequence). The CDR3 sequence is 13 residues long. The V and J ends lost 6 bases and 4 bases respectively, with 16 bases between them. Here the CDR3 reads CSAKYGRNYEQYF. The CDR3 DNA sequence: TGCAGTGCCAAGTATGGAAGGAATTACGAGCAGTACTTC.

This clonotype appeared many times. The chain couples TRBV6-2 or TRBV6-3 to TRBJ2-7; the D is unclear. Trimming removed 4 bases from V and 5 bases from J, with 15 bases in between. The CDR3 is 14 amino acids. The V gene's germline CDR1 is MNHEY and CDR2 SVGEGT. Written as DNA, the CDR3 is TGTGCCAGCAGTTGGGTCCCGTTTGGCGACGAGCAGTACTTC. Its protein is CASSWVPFGDEQYF.

The V and J genes are TRBV6-5 and TRBJ2-2, with TRBD2 matching 7 bases. The trim removed 8 bases at V and 6 bases at J, leaving 6 bases unmatched. CDR1 and CDR2 (germline): MNHEY, SVGAGI. The CDR3 contains 13 residues. The CDR3 sequence: CASRQGGAGELFF. In DNA, the CDR3 is TGTGCCAGCCGGCAGGGAGGGGCCGGGGAGCTGTTTTTT.

This clonotype was seen at least ten times. The chain combines TRBV11-3 with TRBJ1-1, with D perhaps matching TRBD1 (5 bases). V was cut by 2 bases and J by 6 bases, with 10 bases left in between. Germline V CDR1 and CDR2: SGHNT, YENEEA. The CDR3 is made up of 13 amino acids. The CDR3 region is CASSLTGGAEAFF. The CDR3 nucleotides are TGTGCCAGCAGCTTAACAGGTGGGGCTGAAGCTTTCTTT.

The sample holds many counts of this clonotype. The rearrangement joins TRBV20-1 to TRBJ2-7, with TRBD1 as a possible D gene (5 bases). CDR3 size: 14 residues. Between the trimmed V and J ends, which lost 0 bases and 0 bases, there was a span of 9 bases. Germline V CDR1 and CDR2: DFQATT, SNEGSKA (reference sequence). The chain's CDR3 is CSARETAASYEQYF. Written as DNA, the CDR3 is TGCAGTGCTAGAGAGACAGCCGCCTCCTACGAGCAGTACTTC.

At least ten counts were recorded for this clonotype. The chain employs TRBV10-3 and TRBJ2-1, with D maybe TRBD2 (5 bases). Per the germline V gene, CDR1 is ENHRY and CDR2 is SYGVKD. V dropped 0 bases and J dropped 15 bases, with 12 bases sitting between them. This CDR3 has 12 residues. CDR3 loop: CAISESVGAGFF. The CDR3 DNA follows: TGTGCCATCAGTGAGTCCGTGGGAGCTGGGTTCTTC.

This clonotype was counted many times. The V and J genes are TRBV29-1 and TRBJ2-5; weak D call: TRBD2 (6 bases). The germline CDR1 and CDR2 sequences are SQVTM and ANQGSEA. V dropped 4 bases and J dropped 0 bases, with 12 bases sitting between them. There are 14 residues in the CDR3. The CDR3 here is CSVGGGIHQETQYF. The CDR3 DNA follows: TGCAGCGTTGGAGGCGGGATACACCAAGAGACCCAGTACTTC.

In this sample, this clonotype turned up many times. The chain recombines TRBV4-2 with TRBJ2-7; possibly TRBD2 for D (5 bases). Between the trimmed V and J ends, which lost 0 bases and 6 bases, there was a span of 15 bases. Germline V lookup: CDR1 LGHNA, CDR2 YNFKEQ. The CDR3 loop spans 15 amino acids. This chain's CDR3 is CASSQEPGKDGEQYF. In DNA form, the CDR3 reads TGTGCCAGCAGCCAAGAACCGGGGAAGGATGGCGAGCAGTACTTC.

This clonotype was seen a few times. This chain connects TRBV19 to TRBJ2-7, with a tentative D call TRBD2 (6 bases). V was pared by 4 bases and J by 5 bases, with 21 bases between. The CDR3 contains 16 residues. The germline CDR1 and CDR2 sequences are LNHDA and SQIVND (reference sequence). The CDR3 DNA follows: TGTGCCAGTAGTACTCTCACCTCCGGGACTTACAACGAGCAGTACTTC. Translating it yields CASSTLTSGTYNEQYF.

This clonotype came up many times. The CDR3 protein is CSVRMTGGTLADGYTF. CDR3 sequence (DNA): TGCAGTGTCCGTATGACAGGGGGAACTCTTGCGGATGGCTACACCTTC. V is TRBV20-1 and J is TRBJ1-2; 9 bases fit TRBD1. The CDR3 totals 16 residues. Losses at the gene ends were 7 bases for V and 6 bases for J; bases not matched to a gene: 18. CDR1 is DFQATT, CDR2 SNEGSKA, per germline (reference sequence).